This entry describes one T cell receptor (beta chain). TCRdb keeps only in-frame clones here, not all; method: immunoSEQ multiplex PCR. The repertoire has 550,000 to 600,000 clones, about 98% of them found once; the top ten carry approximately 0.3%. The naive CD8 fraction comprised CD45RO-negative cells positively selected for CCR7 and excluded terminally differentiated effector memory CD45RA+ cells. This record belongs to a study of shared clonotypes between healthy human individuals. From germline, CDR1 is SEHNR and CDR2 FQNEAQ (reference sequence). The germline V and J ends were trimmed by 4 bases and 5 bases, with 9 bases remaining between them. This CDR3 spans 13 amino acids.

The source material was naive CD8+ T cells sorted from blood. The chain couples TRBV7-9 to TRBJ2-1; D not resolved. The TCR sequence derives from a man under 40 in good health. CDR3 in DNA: TGTGCCAGCAGCTCGACAAACAACAATGAGCAGTTCTTC. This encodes CASSSTNNNEQFF.